These T cell receptor beta chains were read from a single sample in a study of blood T cell repertoires in COVID-19. Profiling relied on immunoSEQ multiplex PCR, and the TCRdb table lists in-frame clones only, not all of them. Of some 200,000 clones in the sample, around 84% are singletons; the top ten hold 9.7%. Sample: peripheral blood. Receptor source: a man between 45 and 60 years old with active or convalescent COVID-19. CDR3s include the opening cysteine and the closing phenylalanine or tryptophan. A D gene is named only where the DNA matches it firmly. For some rows the clone size is stated as once, few or many, or as a class when expanded; others skip it.

TRBJ1-1 | NA | TRBV28 | 15 | TRBD1 | TGTGCCAGCAGGTCAGGAGCAGGGGGGAGGACTGAAGCTTTCTTT | CASRSGAGGRTEAFF
TRBJ1-4 | NA | TRBV5-8 | 14 | TRBD1 | TGTGCCAGCAGCCACCGGGACAGGGATGAAAAACTGTTTTTT | CASSHRDRDEKLFF
TRBJ1-3 | NA | TRBV4-1 | 16 | NA | TGCGCCAGCAGCCAAGAGCGGAGGGGGGGAGGAAACACCATATATTTT | CASSQERRGGGNTIYF
TRBJ2-1 | NA | TRBV7-3 | 18 | TRBD2 | TGTGCCAGCAGCAAGGGACTAGCGGGGTCGGTACCAAGCAATGAGCAGTTCTTC | CASSKGLAGSVPSNEQFF
TRBJ2-4 | NA | TRBV19 | 14 | NA | TGTGCCAGCAGGCAGATAGGCAGGGGAGACATTCAGTACTTC | CASRQIGRGDIQYF
TRBJ2-1 | NA | TRBV13 | 15 | TRBD1 | TGTGCCAGCAGCTCCGGGACAGGGGGCTACAATGAGCAGTTCTTC | CASSSGTGGYNEQFF
TRBJ2-1 | NA | TRBV29-1 | 16 | TRBD2 | TGCAGCGTTGAAGGTGGGTCTAGCGGGAGGTACAATGAGCAGTTCTTC | CSVEGGSSGRYNEQFF
TRBJ1-6 | once | TRBV28 | 15 | NA | TGTGCCAGCAGCCCCCGACCCCAGGGGTACTCACCCCTCCACTTT | CASSPRPQGYSPLHF
TRBJ2-3 | NA | TRBV28 | 16 | NA | TGTGCCAGCAGTTTATCGGGCGGGGGCCGGCAAGATACGCAGTATTTT | CASSLSGGGRQDTQYF
TRBJ1-3 | NA | TRBV18 | 16 | NA | TGTGCCAGCTCACCGAACCTGGACAGCTCTGGAAACACCATATATTTT | CASSPNLDSSGNTIYF
TRBJ2-7 | NA | TRBV27 | 14 | TRBD2 | TGTGCCAGCAGTTCACTCACTAGCGGGAACGAGCAGTACTTC | CASSSLTSGNEQYF
TRBJ1-2 | NA | TRBV5-1 | 16 | TRBD1 | TGCGCCAGCAGCTTAACCTTCTCCGGGACAGGGATGGGCTACACCTTC | CASSLTFSGTGMGYTF
TRBJ2-3 | once | TRBV7-2 | 14 | NA | TGTGCCAGCAGCTTAGCAACGGGCACAGATACGCAGTATTTT | CASSLATGTDTQYF
TRBJ2-5 | NA | TRBV7-7 | 15 | TRBD1 | TGTGCTAGCAGCTTAGGACAGGGTGGCCAAGAGACCCAGTACTTC | CASSLGQGGQETQYF
TRBJ1-1 | few | TRBV6-5 | 13 | TRBD1 | TGTGCCGGTGAGGGGGCAGAGAACACTGAAGCTTTCTTT | CAGEGAENTEAFF
TRBJ2-1 | NA | TRBV19 | 15 | TRBD2 | TGTGCCAGTAGTATAGGAGTAGCGGGAGGAAATGAGCAGTTCTTC | CASSIGVAGGNEQFF
TRBJ1-6 | NA | TRBV5-8 | 16 | TRBD1 | TGTGCCAGTGGGACAGGGGACCTGAGGTTGGATTCACCCCTCCACTTT | CASGTGDLRLDSPLHF
TRBJ2-1 | NA | TRBV5-4 | 14 | TRBD2 | TGTGCCAGCAGCTTTAGCGGGGGGGCTTCTGAGCAGTTCTTC | CASSFSGGASEQFF
TRBJ2-1 | NA | TRBV5-1 | 16 | TRBD2 | TGCGCCAGCAGCCCCGGGGGACTAAGGAGTAACAATGAGCAGTTCTTC | CASSPGGLRSNNEQFF
TRBJ1-5 | NA | TRBV19 | 14 | NA | TGTGCCAGTAGTATCGGTAACGAGGGTCAGCCCCAGCATTTT | CASSIGNEGQPQHF
TRBJ2-7 | NA | TRBV28 | 15 | TRBD2 | TGTGCCAGCAGTTTGGGAGGGGTAAGCTCCTACGAGCAGTACTTC | CASSLGGVSSYEQYF
TRBJ2-5 | NA | TRBV5-4 | 15 | TRBD1 | TGTGCCAGCAGCTTTCTCCAGGGGGAAGGGGAGACCCAGTACTTC | CASSFLQGEGETQYF
TRBJ1-4 | NA | TRBV27 | 16 | TRBD1 | TGTGCCAGCAGTAGCGTGTTCGACAGGGGAGGTGAAAAACTGTTTTTT | CASSSVFDRGGEKLFF
TRBJ2-7 | NA | TRBV7-2 | 14 | TRBD1 | TGTGCCAGCAGCACGGACAGGGGCGACTACGAGCAGTACTTC | CASSTDRGDYEQYF
TRBJ1-1 | NA | TRBV27 | 15 | NA | TGTGCCAGCAGTTCCCGGACAGTAGGGAACACTGAAGCTTTCTTT | CASSSRTVGNTEAFF
TRBJ1-4 | NA | TRBV5-1 | 14 | TRBD1 | TGCGCCAGCAGCCAACAGGGGACGCAGGAAAAACTGTTTTTT | CASSQQGTQEKLFF
TRBJ2-1 | few | TRBV11-2 | 16 | TRBD2 | TGTGCCAGCAGCCCCTTAAGCGGGGGGGGTTACAATGAGCAGTTCTTC | CASSPLSGGGYNEQFF
TRBJ2-2 | NA | TRBV28 | 13 | NA | TGTGCCAGCAGACTGACGGGCACCGGGGAGCTGTTTTTT | CASRLTGTGELFF
TRBJ2-1 | NA | TRBV18 | 16 | TRBD2 | TGTGCCAGCTCACTTGAAGGACTAGCGGGAGTGAATGAGCAGTTCTTC | CASSLEGLAGVNEQFF
TRBJ2-7 | NA | TRBV7-9 | 15 | NA | TGTGCCAGCAGCTTTTTAATAGCGGTCTCGGGCGAGCAGTACTTC | CASSFLIAVSGEQYF
TRBJ2-5 | NA | TRBV27 | 16 | TRBD2 | TGTGCCAACAGTTTACGGACTAGCGGGAGAAGTGAGACCCAGTACTTC | CANSLRTSGRSETQYF